The 15 T cell receptor beta chains below come from one sample, sequenced in a study of OX40 agonist ivuxolimab in advanced cancers. The repertoire was sequenced with immunoSEQ multiplex PCR; TCRdb's copy has only in-frame clones and lacks some. The repertoire holds around 100,000 clones, with approximately 90% as singletons. Sequenced here: CD4+ or CD8+ T cells sorted from blood, sampled in a trial of the OX40 agonist ivuxolimab. Every receptor here comes from an adult with an advanced solid tumor such as melanoma, head and neck, liver or kidney cancer.

The chain joins TRBV5-1 to TRBJ1-2; D gene ambiguous. There are 13 residues in the CDR3. Germline-derived CDR1 and CDR2 are SGHRS and YFSETQ. V lost 7 bases and J lost 1, with 11 bases in between. CDR3 in DNA: TGCGCCAGCTCCCGGGCCGATAACTATGGCTACACCTTC. Protein: CASSRADNYGYTF.

This chain joins TRBV5-4 and TRBJ2-7; the match to TRBD1 covers 9 bases. Germline CDR1 is SGHNT and CDR2 is YYREEE (reference sequence). This CDR3 has 14 amino acids. V trimming: 4 bases; J trimming: 3 bases; junction bases outside the gene matches: 5. In nucleotides, the CDR3 is TGTGCCAGCAGCCCGGGACAGGGAATCTACGAGCAGTACTTC. Amino acids: CASSPGQGIYEQYF.

The chain is built from TRBV5-6 and TRBJ2-5; the match to TRBD1 covers 8 bases. With 3 bases clipped from V and 0 bases from J, the junction kept 1 base outside the gene matches. Germline V CDR1 and CDR2: SGHDT, YYEEEE. CDR3 length: 14 residues. Here the CDR3 reads CASSWTGNQETQYF. The CDR3 nucleotides read TGTGCCAGCAGCTGGACAGGGAACCAAGAGACCCAGTACTTC.

The chain combines TRBV6-5 with TRBJ1-5, with D possibly TRBD1 on 5 matching bases. Trimming pared 2 bases from V and 8 bases from J, leaving 10 bases between. This CDR3 is built from 13 residues. The germline V gene encodes CDR1 MNHEY and CDR2 SVGAGI. CDR3 DNA: TGTGCCAGCAGTTACGAAGGGGTTGAGCCCCAGCATTTT. Its translation: CASSYEGVEPQHF.

The V call is TRBV30, the J call TRBJ2-5; 10 nucleotides agree with TRBD2. Germline CDR1 GTSNPN, CDR2 SVGIG (reference sequence). Losses at the gene ends were 3 bases for V and 5 bases for J; bases not matched to a gene: 6. The CDR3 totals 14 residues. The CDR3 is CAWRIAGGVETQYF. CDR3 coding DNA: TGTGCCTGGAGGATAGCGGGAGGAGTGGAGACCCAGTACTTC.

The chain uses TRBV2 and TRBJ1-2; 10 bases agree with TRBD1. Trimming removed 4 bases from V and 0 bases from J; junction bases left unmatched: 2. CDR3 length equals 15 residues. The germline gives CDR1 SNHLY, CDR2 FYNNEI. The CDR3 region has the DNA TGTGCCAGCAGTGGTGGACAGGGGGCTAACTATGGCTACACCTTC. This gives the protein CASSGGQGANYGYTF.

V usage is TRBV5-6 and J usage is TRBJ2-3; no firm D call. Germline assignment: CDR1 SGHDT and CDR2 YYEEEE. V lost 0 bases and J 4 bases, leaving 12 bases between the germline ends. This CDR3 contains 15 residues. CDR3 nucleotide sequence: TGTGCCAGCAGCTTGGGTTTGTCTAGGGCAGATACGCAGTATTTT. Residues: CASSLGLSRADTQYF.

This clone is a singleton in its sample. The rearrangement uses TRBV5-1 and TRBJ2-5; D is unresolved. Germline CDR1 SGHRS, CDR2 YFSETQ. V gave up 1 base and J gave up 1 base, with 8 bases separating them. There are 14 residues in the CDR3. CDR3 protein: CASSLFVSQETQYF. CDR3 nucleotides: TGCGCCAGCAGCTTGTTTGTCAGCCAAGAGACCCAGTACTTC.

The chain employs TRBV7-8 and TRBJ1-4; TRBD1 agrees at 8 bases. The trim removed 4 bases at V and 3 bases at J, leaving 1 base unmatched. Germline CDR1 and CDR2: SGHVS and FQNEAQ. The CDR3 is 14 residues long. CDR3 sequence (DNA): TGTGCCAGCAGCTGGACAGGGCCTAATGAAAAACTGTTTTTT. Protein product: CASSWTGPNEKLFF.

The CDR3 DNA follows: TGTGCCAGCAGTGAAGGGACAGGGGGGATACGTGGCTACACCTTC. It yields the protein CASSEGTGGIRGYTF. The chain links TRBV6-1 to TRBJ1-2; TRBD1 aligns across 10 bases. CDR1 and CDR2 (germline): MNHNS, SASEGT. The CDR3 spans 15 residues. V lost 1 base to trimming and J lost 7 bases; unmatched junction nucleotides: 6.

The gene calls are TRBV4-1 and TRBJ1-2, with TRBD1 identical over 8 bases. The CDR3 length is 15 residues. Trimming removed 2 bases from V and 4 bases from J; junction bases left unmatched: 6. CDR1 MGHRA and CDR2 YSYEKL come from the germline V gene. CDR3 loop: CASSQPLQGGYGYTF. CDR3 bases: TGCGCCAGCAGCCAACCTCTACAGGGGGGCTATGGCTACACCTTC.

The chain combines TRBV7-2 with TRBJ2-7; 7 bases are shared with TRBD1. Germline V gene data show CDR1 as SGHTA and CDR2 as FQGNSA. The CDR3 totals 16 residues. Germline trimming cut 0 bases from V and 1 base from J; bases unmatched to any gene: 6. As DNA, the CDR3 is TGTGCCAGCAGCTTAGCGCTGGAGACAGGGTCCTACGAGCAGTACTTC. It is translated as CASSLALETGSYEQYF.

The chain combines TRBV4-3 with TRBJ2-7, with D possibly matching TRBD1 (5 bases). Germline CDR1 LGHNA, CDR2 YSLEER. The CDR3 is made up of 14 amino acids. Deletions cut 2 bases from V and 3 bases from J, with 11 bases between. In DNA form, the CDR3 reads TGCGCCAGCAGCCAATCCGACAGAAACTACGAGCAGTACTTC. Translated: CASSQSDRNYEQYF.

DNA of the CDR3: TGTGCCAGCAGCTTCAGGGGGGCCCAAGAGACCCAGTACTTC. It translates to CASSFRGAQETQYF. V usage is TRBV7-9 and J usage is TRBJ2-5; D might be TRBD1 (7 bases). Germline V gene data show CDR1 as SEHNR and CDR2 as FQNEAQ (reference sequence). This CDR3 is built from 14 residues. V dropped 3 bases and J dropped 1 base, with 9 bases sitting between them.

This chain uses TRBV7-9 with TRBJ2-7; 7 nucleotides agree with TRBD1. V gave up 5 bases and J gave up 5 bases; unmatched junction bases: 9. Germline CDR1 reads SEHNR; CDR2 reads FQNEAQ (reference sequence). The CDR3 covers 14 residues. The CDR3 region has the DNA TGTGCCAGCAGCAAAGAGACAGGGTCCCACGAGCAGTACTTC. Residues: CASSKETGSHEQYF.